What follows is one T cell receptor (beta chain) and its context. These data are taken from a study of cytomegalovirus exposure and HLA in healthy donors. Trimming pared 0 bases from V and 3 bases from J, leaving 10 bases between. Germline CDR1 is KGHSH and CDR2 is LQKENI. The CDR3 loop spans 15 amino acids. This PCR relied on a set of 60 Vbeta primers and 13 Jbeta primers. Assay: immunoSEQ multiplex PCR; the TCRdb copy retains only in-frame clones and omits some. This sample's table reports about 130,000 clones. The clonotype comes from a man between 18 and 29 years old in good health and CMV-seronegative. This chain uses TRBV18 with TRBJ2-3; D is possibly TRBD2 (6 bases). Sequenced: PBMCs. The chain's CDR3 is CASSPPRRGTDTQYF. The DNA of the CDR3 is TGTGCCAGCTCACCACCGCGGCGGGGAACAGATACGCAGTATTTT.